This is a list of T cell receptor beta chains from one sample in a study of blood T cell repertoires in COVID-19. Sequenced by immunoSEQ multiplex PCR; TCRdb stores in-frame clones only, minus some. The sample yields 55,000 to 65,000 clones, around nine tenths seen once. The sequencing sample was made of peripheral blood. The source is a woman aged 55-69 years with active COVID-19. Each CDR3 is given with its conserved first and last residue. The order of the fields is clone size, J gene, V gene, D gene, CDR3 DNA, CDR3 protein. A D gene is named only where the DNA matches it firmly. Clone size is shown for a subset of rows, as once, few, many or a class of expanded clone.

NA TRBJ1-1 TRBV5-1 NA TGCGCCAGCAGCTTAGAGGGATCGAACACTGAAGCTTTCTTT CASSLEGSNTEAFF
NA TRBJ2-5 TRBV6-1 NA TGTGCCAGCAGTGAACAGGGTACGACGGGAGAGACCCAGTACTTC CASSEQGTTGETQYF
NA TRBJ1-2 TRBV4-1 TRBD1 TGCGCCAGCAGCCCCAGCCCGGGACAGGGGATCTATGGCTACACCTTC CASSPSPGQGIYGYTF
NA TRBJ1-1 TRBV5-4 TRBD1 TGTGCCAGCAGCTTGGCCAGCCAGGGGGCTGCTGAAGCTTTCTTT CASSLASQGAAEAFF
NA TRBJ2-2 TRBV24-1 NA TGTGCCACCAGTGATTCTGCGGCCCGCGGACAACGAGGCGGGGAGCTGTTTTTT CATSDSAARGQRGGELFF
NA TRBJ2-5 TRBV13 TRBD2 TGTGCCAGCAGCTTAGGCGGGACTAGCGGCGGCCGGACCCAGTACTTC CASSLGGTSGGRTQYF
NA TRBJ1-5 TRBV1 NA TGCACCAGCAGCCAAGAGGAAAGGGAGAGCAATCAGCCCCAGCATTTT CTSSQEERESNQPQHF
NA TRBJ1-1 TRBV25-1 TRBD1 TGTGCCAGCAGTGAAGGGACAGGGGAATCTTTCTTT CASSEGTGESFF
NA TRBJ1-2 TRBV5-4 TRBD1 TGTGCCAGCAGCCGGACAGGGGATGGCTACACCTTC CASSRTGDGYTF
NA TRBJ1-1 TRBV27 TRBD1 TGTGCCAGCAGCCCGGGACAGGGTGGTACTGAAGCTTTCTTT CASSPGQGGTEAFF
NA TRBJ1-4 TRBV3-1/TRBV3-2 NA TGTGCCAGCAGCCAAGAGTACGGCGGGAATGAAAAACTGTTTTTT CASSQEYGGNEKLFF
NA TRBJ1-3 TRBV30 NA TGTGCCTGGAGTCCCTCCGGACAGTCTCCTGGAAACACCATATATTTT CAWSPSGQSPGNTIYF
NA TRBJ2-2 TRBV19 TRBD1 TGTGCCAGTAGTACTACAGGGGCAGGGGGGGAGCTGTTTTTT CASSTTGAGGELFF
NA TRBJ1-5 TRBV6-1 TRBD1 TGTGCCAGCAGTGGACGGGGACAGAAACTCAATCAGCCCCAGCATTTT CASSGRGQKLNQPQHF
NA TRBJ2-2 TRBV19 TRBD2 TGTGCCAGTAGTATAGCCGCGGGGGCGAACACCGGGGAGCTGTTTTTT CASSIAAGANTGELFF
NA TRBJ2-2 TRBV5-5 TRBD1 TGTGCCAGCAGCTTGACAGGGGAGAACACCGGGGAGCTGTTTTTT CASSLTGENTGELFF
NA TRBJ1-2 TRBV18 NA TGTGCCAGCTCACCAGGGCCGGGGGCTAACTATGGCTACACCTTC CASSPGPGANYGYTF
NA TRBJ1-1 TRBV27 NA TGTGCCAGCAGTTTAACAGGGCGAACTGAAGCTTTCTTT CASSLTGRTEAFF
NA TRBJ2-7 TRBV6-5 NA TGTGCCAGCAGTTCCAGGACAGCAGTCTACGAGCAGTACTTC CASSSRTAVYEQYF
NA TRBJ1-1 TRBV5-4 NA TGTGCCAGCAGGGGACAACAGAACACTGAAGCTTTCTTT CASRGQQNTEAFF
NA TRBJ2-7 TRBV6-6 TRBD1 TGTGCCAGCAGTTACTCCCGGGACAGGGGGCCCTACGAGCAGTACTTC CASSYSRDRGPYEQYF
NA TRBJ2-7 TRBV6-2/TRBV6-3 TRBD1 TGTGCCAGCAGTCCAGGGGGTCCCTACGAGCAGCACTTC CASSPGGPYEQHF
NA TRBJ2-1 TRBV11-2 NA TGTGCCAGCAGCCAGGACCACGGAGGAGAGCAGTTCTTC CASSQDHGGEQFF
once TRBJ1-4 TRBV9 TRBD1 TGTGCCAGCAGCCTTCGCCCTGGGACAGGGCAGGAAAAACTGTTTTTT CASSLRPGTGQEKLFF
NA TRBJ2-3 TRBV10-3 NA TGTGCCATCAGCCCGGGGGGCCTCGCAGATACGCAGTATTTT CAISPGGLADTQYF
NA TRBJ2-3 TRBV3-1/TRBV3-2 NA TGTGCCAGCAGCTACGGGGATACGCAGTATTTT CASSYGDTQYF
NA TRBJ1-5 TRBV4-2 NA TGTGCCAGCAGCCAAACCGGGTCCAGCAATCAGCCCCAGCATTTT CASSQTGSSNQPQHF